These T cell receptor beta chains were read from a single sample in a study of shared clonotypes between healthy human individuals. TCRdb keeps only in-frame clones here, not all; method: immunoSEQ multiplex PCR. The sample includes around 2,100,000 clones, approximately 94% seen only once; the top ten take roughly 1%. The specimen was naive CD8+ T cells sorted from blood. These TCRs come from a man aged 18 to 30 in good health. CDR3s leave out the opening cysteine and the closing phenylalanine or tryptophan. The order of the fields is V gene, CDR3 protein.

v_call: TRBV5-6; cdr3_aa: ASSEAPREGSTDTQY
v_call: TRBV7-9; cdr3_aa: ASSSYGEKLF
v_call: TRBV25-1; cdr3_aa: ASSERGALNYNEQF
v_call: TRBV28; cdr3_aa: ASSSLAESTDTQY
v_call: TRBV14; cdr3_aa: ASSQDSEGVNTEAF
v_call: TRBV29-1; cdr3_aa: SSRLGLVDEQF
v_call: TRBV4-1; cdr3_aa: ASSAGTSGAGYEQY
v_call: TRBV15; cdr3_aa: ATSRPGQGAAYEQY
v_call: TRBV6-6; cdr3_aa: ASSYSWGTGYYEQY
v_call: TRBV27; cdr3_aa: ASSLWYQETQY
v_call: TRBV27; cdr3_aa: ASSSGTGVWNEQY
v_call: TRBV7-2; cdr3_aa: ASRGGEKLF
v_call: TRBV5-1; cdr3_aa: ASSFGGYEQY
v_call: TRBV9; cdr3_aa: ASSVGGGTHEQY
v_call: TRBV7-9; cdr3_aa: ASSLLEGRLAAPYNEQF
v_call: TRBV5-6; cdr3_aa: ASSSDGTYEQY
v_call: TRBV4-3; cdr3_aa: ASSQGFSGRTRGNEQF
v_call: TRBV5-4; cdr3_aa: ASRTSGGSDTQY
v_call: TRBV7-8; cdr3_aa: ATQGSYNEQF
v_call: TRBV19; cdr3_aa: ASSSYASGSNSPLH
v_call: TRBV4-3; cdr3_aa: ASSQESAETQY
v_call: TRBV11-2; cdr3_aa: ASSLIGNWLF
v_call: TRBV27; cdr3_aa: ASSLKGYKFSPLH
v_call: TRBV25-1; cdr3_aa: ASSDRGPYGYT
v_call: TRBV19; cdr3_aa: ASTGQGPYEQY
v_call: TRBV29-1; cdr3_aa: SVQDIGRLD
v_call: TRBV7-9; cdr3_aa: ASSPAGPYEQY
v_call: TRBV6-5; cdr3_aa: ASSYSSGINEQY
v_call: TRBV4-2; cdr3_aa: ASNQLVTGGEDYGYT
v_call: TRBV6-1; cdr3_aa: ASSEATRYGYT
v_call: TRBV12-5; cdr3_aa: ASGFWDMPDTQY
v_call: TRBV5-1; cdr3_aa: ASSPHSGLADTDTQY
v_call: TRBV4-1; cdr3_aa: ASSQPRNREGADTQY
v_call: TRBV9; cdr3_aa: ASSVALTGETQY
v_call: TRBV4-3; cdr3_aa: ASSPGTGVYNEQF
v_call: TRBV5-4; cdr3_aa: ASSPGLAGDQETQY
v_call: TRBV9; cdr3_aa: ASSAGSDYQPQH
v_call: TRBV4-3; cdr3_aa: ASSQVGTNPTLH
v_call: TRBV5-6; cdr3_aa: ASSWGGGSYEQY
v_call: TRBV27; cdr3_aa: ASSPLRGPDTQY
v_call: TRBV5-5; cdr3_aa: ASSLVQGYEQY
v_call: TRBV12-5; cdr3_aa: ASGPGSTGRNEKLF
v_call: TRBV7-8; cdr3_aa: ASSLGDRAPYSNQPQH
v_call: TRBV4-2; cdr3_aa: ASTTSTSALSSTDTQY
v_call: TRBV27; cdr3_aa: ASSPGQGNGYEQY
v_call: TRBV5-4; cdr3_aa: ASSLGGPNEQF
v_call: TRBV15; cdr3_aa: ATSRDSPGPGEQY
v_call: TRBV28; cdr3_aa: ASSPPRTFLWDNEQF
v_call: TRBV6-5; cdr3_aa: ASSPGAGHGYT
v_call: TRBV6-7; cdr3_aa: ASSPPRHWGQETQY
v_call: TRBV2; cdr3_aa: ASSEVGQGENTEAF
v_call: TRBV7-8; cdr3_aa: ASSLVTEYNEQF
v_call: TRBV2; cdr3_aa: ASKNLAGSIYEQY
v_call: TRBV7-9; cdr3_aa: ASSYTLEAF
v_call: TRBV5-5; cdr3_aa: ASSWGTGNTIY
v_call: TRBV6-6; cdr3_aa: ASRDPGLPNQPQH
v_call: TRBV7-9; cdr3_aa: ASSLWQGAGDTQY
v_call: TRBV7-9; cdr3_aa: ASSLEREIQETQY